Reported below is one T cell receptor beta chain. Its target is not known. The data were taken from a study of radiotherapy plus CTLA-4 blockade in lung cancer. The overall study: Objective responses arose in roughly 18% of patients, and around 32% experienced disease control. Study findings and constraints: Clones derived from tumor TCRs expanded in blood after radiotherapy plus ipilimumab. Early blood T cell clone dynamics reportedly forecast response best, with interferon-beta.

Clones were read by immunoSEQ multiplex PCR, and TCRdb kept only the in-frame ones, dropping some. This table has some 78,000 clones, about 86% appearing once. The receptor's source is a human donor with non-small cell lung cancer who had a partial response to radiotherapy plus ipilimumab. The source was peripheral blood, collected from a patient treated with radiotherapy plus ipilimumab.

The CDR3 nucleotides read TGTGCCAGCAGGGACGGGGGGGGAGGAAATCAGCCCCAGCATTTT. It translates to CASRDGGGGNQPQHF. This chain links TRBV6-5 with TRBJ1-5; a weak D match, TRBD1 (5 bases). Germline CDR1 and CDR2: MNHEY and SVGAGI. With 6 bases removed from V and 4 bases from J, the gap between germline ends came to 16 bases. CDR3 length equals 15 residues.